These T cell receptor beta chains were read from a single sample in a study of technical replicates of blood from a handful of donors. TCRdb's table, derived via immunoSEQ multiplex PCR, lists solely in-frame clones and lacks some. The sample has about 12,000 clones; approximately 96% are singletons. Sequenced sample: PBMCs. Every receptor here comes from a human donor in good health. The conserved cysteine and the conserved F or W are not part of the CDR3 here. The order of the fields is V gene, J gene, CDR3 length, CDR3 protein.

v_gene: TRBV6-1
j_gene: TRBJ2-7
len: 11
CDR3aa: ASGRESTYEQY

v_gene: TRBV11-3
j_gene: TRBJ2-2
len: 13
CDR3aa: ASSPGNPNTGELF

v_gene: TRBV6-5
j_gene: TRBJ1-1
len: 12
CDR3aa: ASSPGTGATEAF

v_gene: TRBV7-6
j_gene: TRBJ2-5
len: 9
CDR3aa: ASSPGETQY

v_gene: TRBV7-8
j_gene: TRBJ1-1
len: 13
CDR3aa: ASSLVEGINTEAF

v_gene: TRBV30
j_gene: TRBJ2-5
len: 13
CDR3aa: AWSPMTGVQETQY

v_gene: TRBV7-6
j_gene: TRBJ1-1
len: 13
CDR3aa: ASSYWTGTNTEAF

v_gene: TRBV7-9
j_gene: TRBJ1-1
len: 12
CDR3aa: ASIRQAMNTEAF

v_gene: TRBV30
j_gene: TRBJ2-7
len: 10
CDR3aa: AWSVTVSKQY

v_gene: TRBV14
j_gene: TRBJ2-1
len: 16
CDR3aa: ASSQDWTGGGMRNEQF

v_gene: TRBV4-1
j_gene: TRBJ2-7
len: 15
CDR3aa: ASSQLDLGLAAPEQY

v_gene: TRBV6-1
j_gene: TRBJ1-2
len: 12
CDR3aa: ASSERGQSAGYT

v_gene: TRBV10-1
j_gene: TRBJ2-7
len: 11
CDR3aa: ASRTSGSGEQY

v_gene: TRBV5-1
j_gene: TRBJ1-1
len: 16
CDR3aa: ASSLVPGTGDSYTEAF

v_gene: TRBV5-1
j_gene: TRBJ1-2
len: 11
CDR3aa: ASSPSGGSGYT

v_gene: TRBV27
j_gene: TRBJ2-7
len: 16
CDR3aa: ASSSRNSTSGRAYEQY

v_gene: TRBV5-8
j_gene: TRBJ1-1
len: 12
CDR3aa: ASSTYRGGTEAF

v_gene: TRBV29-1
j_gene: TRBJ2-7
len: 11
CDR3aa: SVLTGSLYEQY

v_gene: TRBV30
j_gene: TRBJ2-5
len: 14
CDR3aa: AWSVLGLAGEETQY

v_gene: TRBV6-6
j_gene: TRBJ2-2
len: 11
CDR3aa: ASRTGSAGELF

v_gene: TRBV7-9
j_gene: TRBJ2-3
len: 13
CDR3aa: ASSFASGSFATQY

v_gene: TRBV11-3
j_gene: TRBJ2-3
len: 14
CDR3aa: ASSKGLAGVGNTQY

v_gene: TRBV28
j_gene: TRBJ2-2
len: 12
CDR3aa: ASSLGTPAGELF

v_gene: TRBV7-9
j_gene: TRBJ2-5
len: 12
CDR3aa: ASSPGRAQETQY

v_gene: TRBV5-1
j_gene: TRBJ1-1
len: 14
CDR3aa: ASSATLQGGTTEAF

v_gene: TRBV11-3
j_gene: TRBJ2-3
len: 15
CDR3aa: ASSSGVGGLFSDTQY

v_gene: TRBV29-1
j_gene: TRBJ2-1
len: 12
CDR3aa: SVEVIAGGHEQF

v_gene: TRBV27
j_gene: TRBJ2-7
len: 14
CDR3aa: ASSLSEAGGPGEQY

v_gene: TRBV11-2
j_gene: TRBJ2-7
len: 16
CDR3aa: ASSQGGGGGTGAYEQY

v_gene: TRBV7-9
j_gene: TRBJ1-5
len: 12
CDR3aa: ASSSNSGNQPQH

v_gene: TRBV4-2
j_gene: TRBJ2-5
len: 17
CDR3aa: ASSPSLPEVLAGSETQY